The T cell receptor (beta chain) described here comes from a study of T cells in localized non-small cell lung cancer. Overall study findings and caveats: Appearances in adjacent lung were noted for a median roughly 50 of the top 100 tumor clones.

The table came from immunoSEQ multiplex PCR; TCRdb's copy has only in-frame clones and leaves some out. The sample contains approximately 10,000 clones, 82% of which appear only once. In germline, CDR1 is GTSNPN, CDR2 SVGIG (reference sequence). This CDR3 spans 12 amino acids. Trimming stripped 0 bases from V and 10 bases from J, with 12 bases between. A note on this clone: Its antigen remains unknown.

The sample was peripheral blood mononuclear cells, taken before any cancer treatment. The receptor comes from a female donor older than 55 with stage II lung adenocarcinoma. The chain carries TRBV30 and TRBJ1-2; D uncertain. The CDR3: CAWSVAGWDYTF. The CDR3 DNA reads TGTGCCTGGAGTGTCGCCGGCTGGGACTACACCTTC.